This T cell receptor beta chain was captured by sequencing in a study of CD4 T cells in relation to SARS-CoV-2 and coronaviruses. CD4+ T cells from unexposed donors were obtained before the COVID-19 pandemic (2011-2018). V shed 1 base and J shed 5 bases, with 16 bases lying between them. The germline V gene has CDR1 SGHRS and CDR2 YFSETQ. The CDR3 has 16 amino acids. TCRdb's table, derived via immunoSEQ multiplex PCR, lists solely in-frame clones and lacks some. Of tens of thousands of clones listed, 94% are singletons. This clone showed up just once. The receptor comes from a human donor in good health. The specimen was naive CD4+ T cells from PBMCs. The subset here: naive CD4+ T cells isolated by negative enrichment. The chain combines TRBV5-1 with TRBJ2-1, with a weak D call TRBD2 (5 bases). CDR3 loop: CASSLQALGLNNEQFF. The CDR3 nucleotides read TGCGCCAGCAGCTTGCAGGCACTAGGCTTGAACAATGAGCAGTTCTTC.